This T cell receptor beta chain derives from a study of blood T cell repertoires in COVID-19. The wider study: Samples taken during acute and convalescent COVID-19 were collected in the United States, Italy and Spain. From T cells, B-cell-depleted T cells, or PBMCs came the material, which was cDNA or gDNA.

The CDR3 extends over 17 amino acids. CDR1 is SGHKS, CDR2 YYEKEE, per germline (reference sequence). Trimming took 2 bases from V and 3 from J, leaving 20 bases between them. In the source study's methods: Amplifying reference gene primers gave estimates of nucleated cell counts. Sequencing used immunoSEQ multiplex PCR; TCRdb keeps in-frame clones, though not all of them. V and J calls plus clone size are reproduced from that table; the DNA served to infer D and trimming. The sample includes about 200,000 clones, about 88% of them seen just once. Source material: peripheral blood. The chain combines TRBV5-5 with TRBJ2-5; D possibly corresponds to TRBD2 (5 bases). The TCR originated in a man younger than 30 with active or convalescent COVID-19. The CDR3 sequence: CASSFFVTGRAEETQYF. The CDR3 DNA reads TGTGCCAGCAGCTTTTTTGTGACGGGGAGAGCCGAAGAGACCCAGTACTTC.